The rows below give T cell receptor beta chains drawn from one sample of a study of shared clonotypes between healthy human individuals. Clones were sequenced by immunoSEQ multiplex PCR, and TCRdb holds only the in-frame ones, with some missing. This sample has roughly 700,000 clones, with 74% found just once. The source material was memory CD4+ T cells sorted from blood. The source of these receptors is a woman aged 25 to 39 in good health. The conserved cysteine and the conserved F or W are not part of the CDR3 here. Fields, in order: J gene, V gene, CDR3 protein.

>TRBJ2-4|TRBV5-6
ASSLAGTGNIQY
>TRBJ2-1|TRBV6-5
ASSYRPQDNEQF
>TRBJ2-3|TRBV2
ANRLGLAGGDTQY
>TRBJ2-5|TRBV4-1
ASSQGTGTSGRSQETQY
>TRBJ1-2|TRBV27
ASGPSKPFIRYT
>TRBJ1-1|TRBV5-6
ASSKRPGAEAF
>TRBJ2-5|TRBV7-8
ASSSPYRERKETQY
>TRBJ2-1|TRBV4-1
ASSQAGGPQNEQF
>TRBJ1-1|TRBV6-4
ASSGAGNTEAF
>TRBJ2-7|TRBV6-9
ASRPAEPYEQY
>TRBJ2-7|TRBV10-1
ASSASGYEQY
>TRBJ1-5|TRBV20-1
SGGNQPQH
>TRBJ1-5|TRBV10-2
ASSETAGQPQH
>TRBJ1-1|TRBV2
ASGKQALNTEAF
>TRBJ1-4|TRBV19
ASNSGWGEKLF
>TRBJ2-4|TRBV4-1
ASSQDGQGSPLKRDQY
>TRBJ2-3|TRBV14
ASSIVAGTDTQY
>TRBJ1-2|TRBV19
ASSIVDTFNYGYT
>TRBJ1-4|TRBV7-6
ASSLASGNRGTLF
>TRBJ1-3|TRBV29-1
SAWTGSSGNTIY
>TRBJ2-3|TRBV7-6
ASRQQGVDTQY
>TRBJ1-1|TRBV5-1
ASSPWTGNTEAF
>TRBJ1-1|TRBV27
ASSRQGNTEAF
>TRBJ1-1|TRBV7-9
ASSLEVGLAEAF
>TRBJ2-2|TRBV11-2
ASSPPEATGELF
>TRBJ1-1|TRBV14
ASSQDLGRGDTEAF
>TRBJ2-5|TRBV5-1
ASSVNPGLAQETQY
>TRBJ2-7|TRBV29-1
SVGGASHEQY
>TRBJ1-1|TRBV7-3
ASSVQRDTEAF
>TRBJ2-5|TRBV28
ASSLRGSRETQY
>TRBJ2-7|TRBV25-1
ASSEGQSYEQY
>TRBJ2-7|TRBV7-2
ASSPESSSSYEQY
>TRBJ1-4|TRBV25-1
ASSEYESRGDANEKLF
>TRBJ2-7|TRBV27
ASRNRGHEQY
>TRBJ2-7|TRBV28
ASSSASEGSYEQY
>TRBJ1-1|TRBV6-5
ASRPFDTNTEAF
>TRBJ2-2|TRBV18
ASSPQTRSGELF
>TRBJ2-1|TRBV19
ASSFPGLVNNEQF
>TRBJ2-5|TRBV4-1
ASSQDRGLAGGEETQY
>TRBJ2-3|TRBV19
ASSISLGSTDTQY
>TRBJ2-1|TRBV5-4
ASSLRTVSYNEQF
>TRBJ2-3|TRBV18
ASSPGAGELDTQY
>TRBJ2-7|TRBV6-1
ASREPGLVYEQY
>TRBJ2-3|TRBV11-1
ASSGQGISDTQY
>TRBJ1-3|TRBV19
ASNIHISGNTIY
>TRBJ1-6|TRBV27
ASSLRQGARSPLH
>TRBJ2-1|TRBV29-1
STTGGLHNEQF
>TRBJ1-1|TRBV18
ASSPQRGLNTEAF
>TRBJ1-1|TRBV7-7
ASSIDTDTEAF
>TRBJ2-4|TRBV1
TSSQDRASGSGKNIQY
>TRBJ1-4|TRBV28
ASSLASRAGNEKLF
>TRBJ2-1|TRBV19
ASSKTAYNEQF
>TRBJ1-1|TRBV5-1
ASSLFDSLNTEAF
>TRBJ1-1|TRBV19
ASSLKRNTEAF
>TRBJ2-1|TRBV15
ATSRDLVYNSYNEQF
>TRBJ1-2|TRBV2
ASSARGKGYT
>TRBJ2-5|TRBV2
ASNRDRSQETQY
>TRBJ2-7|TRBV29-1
SVPGQGSYEQY
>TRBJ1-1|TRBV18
ASSPRTQGDSWTEAF
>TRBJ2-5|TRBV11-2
ASSLGGYETQY